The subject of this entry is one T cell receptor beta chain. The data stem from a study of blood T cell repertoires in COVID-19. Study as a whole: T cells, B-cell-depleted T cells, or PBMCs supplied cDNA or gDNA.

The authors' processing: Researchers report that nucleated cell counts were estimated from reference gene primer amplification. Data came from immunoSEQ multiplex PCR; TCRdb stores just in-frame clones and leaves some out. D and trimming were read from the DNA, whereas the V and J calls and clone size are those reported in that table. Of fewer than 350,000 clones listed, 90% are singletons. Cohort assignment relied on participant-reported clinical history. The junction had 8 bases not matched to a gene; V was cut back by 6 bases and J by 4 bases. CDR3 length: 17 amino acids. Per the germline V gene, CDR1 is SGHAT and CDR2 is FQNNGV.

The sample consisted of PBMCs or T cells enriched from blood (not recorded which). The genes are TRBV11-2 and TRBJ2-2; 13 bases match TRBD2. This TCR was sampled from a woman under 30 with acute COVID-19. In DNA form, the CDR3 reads TGTGCCAGCAGTCGGACTAGCGGGAGAGTTCTCACCGGGGAGCTGTTTTTT. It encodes CASSRTSGRVLTGELFF.